The 22 T cell receptor beta chains below all came from one sample that was sequenced in a study of T-cell memory formation after mild COVID-19. One entry per CDR3 protein results from TCRdb running MiXCR on the 5' RACE reads. The sample includes some 160,000 distinct CDR3 sequences, under 15% seen only once; the top ten take approximately 3.5%. Sequenced input: PBMCs or a T cell subset sorted from them (not recorded which). The receptors stem from a man aged 18 to 35 who had mild COVID-19 (a few samples of this study predate the infection). Cell type and time point are not known.

The V gene is TRBV7-2, the J gene TRBJ2-3; 7 nucleotides match TRBD2. Germline assignment: CDR1 SGHTA and CDR2 FQGNSA. V gave up 2 bases and J gave up 6 bases; unmatched junction bases: 5. The CDR3 runs 14 residues. CDR3: CASSLYGGSDTQYF. CDR3 nucleotides: TGTGCCAGCAGCTTATACGGGGGGAGTGATACGCAGTATTTT.

This clonotype occurred many times. The chain employs TRBV3-1 and TRBJ2-3; D is uncertain. Germline assignment: CDR1 LGHDT and CDR2 YNNKEL (reference sequence). The CDR3 length is 14 residues. V was cut by 1 base and J by 4 bases, with 9 bases left in between. In DNA form, the CDR3 reads TGTGCCAGCAGCCAAGGGTTGAGCTCAGATACGCAGTATTTT. It specifies CASSQGLSSDTQYF.

This clonotype has only a few counts. The chain combines TRBV18 with TRBJ1-5; tentatively, D is TRBD1 (6 bases). The CDR3 is 15 amino acids. The germline V and J ends were trimmed by 4 bases and 5 bases, with 15 bases remaining between them. From germline, CDR1 is KGHSH and CDR2 LQKENI. The CDR3 nucleotides are TGTGCCAGCTCACACGGCGGGAACAGGGATCAGCCCCAGCATTTT. Residues: CASSHGGNRDQPQHF.

This clonotype was seen more than once but under ten times. The chain links TRBV20-1 to TRBJ1-4; D may be TRBD1 (5 bases). There are 15 residues in the CDR3. CDR1 is DFQATT, CDR2 SNEGSKA, per germline (reference sequence). V was cut by 0 bases and J by 8 bases, with 16 bases left in between. The CDR3 bases are TGCAGTGCTAGAGATCGGGCTGCAGGGTACGAAAAACTGTTTTTT. Translated, it gives CSARDRAAGYEKLFF.

The chain has TRBV6-5 and TRBJ1-1, with a possible D match to TRBD1 (5 bases). The germline V and J ends were trimmed by 6 bases and 1 base, with 15 bases remaining between them. Germline CDR1 and CDR2: MNHEY and SVGAGI. The CDR3 runs to 15 residues. The CDR3 DNA sequence: TGTGCCAGCAGGCGGGTAGCGGGACCGAACACTGAAGCTTTCTTT. Translation gives CASRRVAGPNTEAFF.

The V and J genes are TRBV5-1 and TRBJ1-4; no clear D gene. Trimming pared 0 bases from V and 4 bases from J, leaving 10 bases between. CDR1 and CDR2 from the germline V gene are SGHRS and YFSETQ. This CDR3 spans 15 amino acids. The CDR3 loop reads CASSLAVSNNEKLFF. CDR3 in DNA: TGCGCCAGCAGCTTGGCCGTCAGCAATAATGAAAAACTGTTTTTT.

This clonotype turned up a few times. The chain combines TRBV7-9 with TRBJ2-7, with 10 bases fitting TRBD1. CDR1 and CDR2 (germline): SEHNR, FQNEAQ (reference sequence). The CDR3 loop spans 15 amino acids. Trimming cost V 5 bases and J 3 bases; bases outside gene matches: 7. This CDR3 reads CASSLGQGGFYEQYV. CDR3 coding DNA: TGTGCCAGCAGCCTCGGACAGGGGGGGTTCTACGAGCAGTACGTC.

The chain recombines TRBV2 with TRBJ2-1; no clear D. This CDR3 contains 10 residues. Trimming cost V 9 bases and J 9 bases, with 9 bases left between them. Germline V gene data show CDR1 as SNHLY and CDR2 as FYNNEI. The chain's CDR3 is CARAVSEQFF. CDR3 sequence (DNA): TGTGCCAGGGCGGTATCTGAGCAGTTCTTC. The full variable domain, its missing parts supplied by reference TRBV2 and TRBJ2-1, is EPEVTQTPSHQVTQMGQEVILRCVPISNHLYFYWYRQILGQKVEFLVSFYNNEISEKSEIFDDQFSVERPDGSNFTLKIRSTKLEDSAMYFCARAVSEQFFGPGTRLTVL.

This clonotype was picked up a small number of times. The genes are TRBV20-1 and TRBJ2-7; TRBD2 matches 8 bases. J gave up 5 bases and V 4 bases, and 10 bases lay outside the gene matches. The CDR3 is made up of 14 amino acids. The V gene's germline CDR1 is DFQATT and CDR2 SNEGSKA (reference sequence). CDR3 amino acids: CSAMKRGFGHEQYF. The CDR3 bases are TGCAGTGCTATGAAGCGGGGGTTCGGGCACGAGCAGTACTTC.

The V and J genes are TRBV25-1 and TRBJ1-1; the D gene is possibly TRBD1 (5 bases). The CDR3 is 13 amino acids. Germline V gene sequence: CDR1 MGHDK, CDR2 SYGVNS. Between the trimmed V and J ends, which lost 6 bases and 1 base, there was a span of 9 bases. CDR3 amino acids: CASRPTGNTEAFF. Written as DNA, the CDR3 is TGTGCCAGCAGACCCACAGGGAACACTGAAGCTTTCTTT.

Ten or more counts support this clonotype. This chain connects TRBV4-2 to TRBJ2-1; D is uncertain. The CDR3 is 13 amino acids. Trimming pared 0 bases from V and 4 bases from J, leaving 4 bases between. Germline CDR1 and CDR2: LGHNA and YNFKEQ. The CDR3 loop reads CASSQEDYNEQFF. CDR3 bases: TGTGCCAGCAGCCAAGAGGATTACAATGAGCAGTTCTTC.

CDR3 region: CATSDSWRDNEQFF. In DNA form, the CDR3 reads TGTGCCACCAGTGATTCGTGGAGAGACAATGAGCAGTTCTTC. V usage is TRBV24-1 and J usage is TRBJ2-1, with unresolved D. This CDR3 has 14 residues. The V gene lost 2 bases and the J gene lost 5 bases, with 9 bases spanning the gap. Germline V gene sequence: CDR1 KGHDR, CDR2 SFDVKD.

The chain has TRBV10-3 and TRBJ1-6, with TRBD1 matching 7 bases. The V gene's germline CDR1 is ENHRY and CDR2 SYGVKD. This CDR3 is built from 14 residues. Trimming at V came to 5 bases and at J to 6 bases, leaving 4 bases not matched to a gene. The CDR3 DNA reads TGTGCCATCAGTTTAGGGGGCTCTAATTCACCCCTCCACTTT. Its translation: CAISLGGSNSPLHF.

This clonotype has at least ten counts. V is TRBV7-9 and J is TRBJ2-7, with D perhaps assigned TRBD1 or TRBD2 (5 bases each). CDR1 is SEHNR, CDR2 FQNEAQ, per germline (reference sequence). The CDR3 is 14 amino acids. Trimming shortened V by 5 bases and J by 2 bases, and 13 bases separated the two germline ends. In nucleotides, the CDR3 is TGTGCCAGCAGCCTCCGGGACGGAACCTACGAGCAGTACTTC. This sequence encodes CASSLRDGTYEQYF. Full variable domain (rest looked up from reference TRBV7-9 and TRBJ2-7): DTGVSQNPRHKITKRGQNVTFRCDPISEHNRLYWYRQTLGQGPEFLTYFQNEAQLEKSRLLSDRFSAERPKGSFSTLEIQRTEQGDSAMYLCASSLRDGTYEQYFGPGTRLTVT.

This clonotype came up a few times. The chain carries TRBV9 and TRBJ2-7; a weak D match, TRBD1 (6 bases). The CDR3 is 20 amino acids. Germline CDR1 SGDLS, CDR2 YYNGEE. V shed 0 bases and J shed 5 bases, with 30 bases lying between them. CDR3 DNA: TGTGCCAGCAGCGTAGATGGTCGAAATTCGGCCATGGGGGCATGGGACGAGCAGTACTTC. Translated: CASSVDGRNSAMGAWDEQYF.

This clonotype was picked up a small number of times. The rearrangement uses TRBV29-1 and TRBJ1-5, with D unresolved. The germline CDR1 and CDR2 sequences are SQVTM and ANQGSEA. CDR3 length: 13 residues. The V end lost 4 bases, the J end lost 5 bases, and 12 bases lay between the germline ends. The CDR3 protein is CSVAGRRDQPQHF. DNA of the CDR3: TGCAGCGTTGCTGGCCGGAGGGATCAGCCCCAGCATTTT.

This clonotype has only a few counts. The V call is TRBV28, the J call TRBJ1-2; D is ambiguous. The CDR3 has 15 amino acids. In germline, CDR1 is MDHEN, CDR2 SYDVKM. V lost 8 bases, J lost 2 bases, and 18 bases lay in between. This CDR3 reads CASRGLGYENYGYTF. As DNA, the CDR3 is TGTGCCAGCCGCGGGCTTGGCTACGAAAACTATGGCTACACCTTC.

V and J are TRBV11-2 and TRBJ2-7; D call uncertain. Germline-derived CDR1 and CDR2 are SGHAT and FQNNGV. The V and J ends lost 1 base and 5 bases respectively, with 18 bases between them. The CDR3 is 16 amino acids. CDR3 DNA sequence: TGTGCCAGCAGCTTAGTCGTCGGGCAATTTGGGGACGAGCAGTACTTC. This translates into CASSLVVGQFGDEQYF.

The rearrangement joins TRBV7-2 to TRBJ1-3, with 9 bases that match TRBD1. The CDR3 is 15 amino acids. Germline lookup yields CDR1 SGHTA and CDR2 FQGNSA. Trimming cost V 8 bases and J 2 bases; bases outside gene matches: 7. The CDR3 coding sequence is TGTGCCAGCGGGCCTCACAGGGGGCCTGGAAACACCATATATTTT. This gives the protein CASGPHRGPGNTIYF.

This clonotype showed up many times. The chain has TRBV3-1 and TRBJ1-2, with D perhaps TRBD1 (5 bases). This CDR3 has 16 residues. The V gene's germline CDR1 is LGHDT and CDR2 YNNKEL (reference sequence). Between the trimmed V and J ends, which lost 4 bases and 0 bases, there was a span of 15 bases. CDR3 DNA: TGTGCCAGCAGCCGATCGATCGGGGGAGCTAACTATGGCTACACCTTC. It is translated as CASSRSIGGANYGYTF.

This clonotype was detected only a few times. This sequence joins TRBV7-8 and TRBJ2-4; no reliable D call. CDR1 and CDR2 from the germline V gene are SGHVS and FQNEAQ. The CDR3 sequence is 15 residues long. V lost 1 base and J 1 base, leaving 8 bases between the germline ends. CDR3 in amino acids: CASSLGSSAKNIQYF. CDR3 bases: TGTGCCAGCAGCTTAGGGAGTTCGGCCAAAAACATTCAGTACTTC.

This clonotype was seen a handful of times. The V and J genes are TRBV5-1 and TRBJ2-2; 10 bases are a match to TRBD2. This CDR3 has 16 residues. V trimming: 7 bases; J trimming: 1 base; junction bases outside the gene matches: 7. Per the germline V gene, CDR1 is SGHRS and CDR2 is YFSETQ. The CDR3 region has the DNA TGCGCCAGCTCGAGCGGGGGGGCCATGAACACCGGGGAGCTGTTTTTT. Residues: CASSSGGAMNTGELFF.